A single TCR beta chain is shown here with its context. Naive CD4+ cells were CD45RA-selected; the remaining cells were memory. The data were taken from a study of shared clonotypes between healthy human individuals. The overall study: CD8 memory received one plate per donor, CD8 naive two, CD4 memory three and CD4 naive three.

CDR1 SGHRS and CDR2 YFSETQ come from the germline V gene. The CDR3 totals 15 residues. Trimming shortened V by 5 bases and J by 1 base, and 15 bases separated the two germline ends. Using immunoSEQ multiplex PCR, the repertoire was profiled, and TCRdb retains in-frame clones only, with some absent. This table holds fewer than 3 million clones, around 90% found once. This receptor was taken from a man aged 18-30 years in good health. Some clones in this sample may be carry-over from other donors' samples. Input material: naive CD4+ T cells from PBMCs. Subset described: CD45RA+ positively selected. This chain uses TRBV5-1 with TRBJ2-5; D gene uncertain. CDR3 protein: CASSHGSPSQETQYF. CDR3 nucleotide sequence: TGCGCCAGCAGTCATGGATCCCCATCCCAAGAGACCCAGTACTTC.